These 5 T cell receptor beta chains came from one sample sequenced in a study of shared T cell receptors in the human thymus. This table comes from immunoSEQ multiplex PCR, and its TCRdb copy is limited to in-frame clones, with some not included. In the table there are approximately 490,000 clones, about 80% of which are singletons. The same specimen was also included in a second study, on human thymus T cells.

The sequenced material came from thymocytes. The receptor set was obtained from a boy under two years old with a congenital heart defect.

This chain connects TRBV5-4 to TRBJ2-1; 7 bases agree with TRBD1. The CDR3 is 14 residues long. V dropped 4 bases and J dropped 6; count of bases not matched to a gene: 7. Germline V gives CDR1 SGHNT, CDR2 YYREEE (reference sequence). CDR3 sequence reads: CASSPGQWGNEQFF. In DNA form, the CDR3 reads TGTGCCAGCAGCCCGGGACAGTGGGGCAATGAGCAGTTCTTC.

The J gene is TRBJ2-7, the V gene TRBV5-6, with TRBD1 identical over 7 bases. V was pared by 3 bases and J by 4 bases, with 10 bases of the junction left unmatched. This CDR3 region has 15 residues. CDR1 is SGHDT, CDR2 YYEEEE, per germline. CDR3 bases: TGTGCCAGCAGCTCCACAGGGGCGCAAGGATACGAGCAGTACTTC. Amino acids: CASSSTGAQGYEQYF.

The chain uses TRBV7-8 and TRBJ2-7; 13 nucleotides agree with TRBD2. Germline CDR1 reads SGHVS; CDR2 reads FQNEAQ. The J segment lost 4 bases and the V segment lost 4 bases, leaving 13 bases of the junction unmatched. This CDR3 has 18 amino acids. The CDR3 sequence: CASSSGLAGPKTNYEQYF. The CDR3 nucleotides read TGTGCCAGCAGCTCGGGACTAGCGGGACCCAAAACGAATTACGAGCAGTACTTC.

This chain connects TRBV4-1 to TRBJ1-5; D unresolved. Trimming took off 0 bases at V and 0 bases at J, with 21 bases between the two ends. Looked up from germline, CDR1 is MGHRA and CDR2 is YSYEKL. This CDR3 comprises 20 residues. CDR3 nucleotides: TGCGCCAGCAGCCAAGATCAATCCGATTCCGCAGACAATAGCAATCAGCCCCAGCATTTT. As protein: CASSQDQSDSADNSNQPQHF.

V gene TRBV9 combines with J gene TRBJ2-1; TRBD2 aligns across 11 bases. This CDR3 region has 16 residues. CDR1 and CDR2 from the germline V gene are SGDLS and YYNGEE. V dropped 2 bases and J dropped 6; count of bases not matched to a gene: 7. The CDR3 loop is CASSVSSGRALNEQFF. The CDR3 bases are TGTGCCAGCAGCGTGAGTAGCGGGAGGGCCCTCAATGAGCAGTTCTTC.